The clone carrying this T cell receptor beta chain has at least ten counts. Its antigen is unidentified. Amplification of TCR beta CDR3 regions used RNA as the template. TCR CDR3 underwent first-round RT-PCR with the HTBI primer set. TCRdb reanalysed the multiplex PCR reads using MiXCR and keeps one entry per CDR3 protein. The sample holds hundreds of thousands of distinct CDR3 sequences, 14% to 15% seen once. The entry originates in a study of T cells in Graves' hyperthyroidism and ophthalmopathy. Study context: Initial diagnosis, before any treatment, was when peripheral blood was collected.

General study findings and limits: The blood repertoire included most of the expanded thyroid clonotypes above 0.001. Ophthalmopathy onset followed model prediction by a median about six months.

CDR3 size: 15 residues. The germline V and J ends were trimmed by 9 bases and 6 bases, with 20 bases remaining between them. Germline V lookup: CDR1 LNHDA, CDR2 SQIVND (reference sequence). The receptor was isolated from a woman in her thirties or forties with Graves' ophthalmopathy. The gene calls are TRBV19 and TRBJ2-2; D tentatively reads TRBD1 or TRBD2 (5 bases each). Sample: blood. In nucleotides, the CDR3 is TGTGCCAGCCAATGGACCGGGGCCCGCGCCGGGGAGCTGTTTTTT. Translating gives CASQWTGARAGELFF. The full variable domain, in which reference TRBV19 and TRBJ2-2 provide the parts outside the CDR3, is DGGITQSPKYLFRKEGQNVTLSCEQNLNHDAMYWYRQDPGQGLRLIYYSQIVNDFQKGDIAEGYSVSREKKESFPLTVTSAQKNPTAFYLCASQWTGARAGELFFGEGSRLTVL.